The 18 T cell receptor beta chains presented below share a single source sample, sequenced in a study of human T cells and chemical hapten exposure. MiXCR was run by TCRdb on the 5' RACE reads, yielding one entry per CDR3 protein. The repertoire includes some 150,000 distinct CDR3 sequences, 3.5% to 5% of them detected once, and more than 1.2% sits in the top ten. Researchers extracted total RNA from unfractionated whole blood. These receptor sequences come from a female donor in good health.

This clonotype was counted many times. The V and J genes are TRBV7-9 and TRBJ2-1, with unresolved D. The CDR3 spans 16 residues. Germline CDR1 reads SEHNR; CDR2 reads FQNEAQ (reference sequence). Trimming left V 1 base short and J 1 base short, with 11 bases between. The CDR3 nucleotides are TGTGCCAGCAGCTTAGAAGACGCTCTGTCCTACAATGAGCAGTTCTTC. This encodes CASSLEDALSYNEQFF.

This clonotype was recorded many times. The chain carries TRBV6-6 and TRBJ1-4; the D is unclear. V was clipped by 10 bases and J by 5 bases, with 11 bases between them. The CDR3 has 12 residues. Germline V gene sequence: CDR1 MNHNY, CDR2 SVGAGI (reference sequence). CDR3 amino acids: CATGEVNEKLFF. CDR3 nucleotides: TGTGCCACGGGCGAAGTGAATGAAAAACTGTTTTTT.

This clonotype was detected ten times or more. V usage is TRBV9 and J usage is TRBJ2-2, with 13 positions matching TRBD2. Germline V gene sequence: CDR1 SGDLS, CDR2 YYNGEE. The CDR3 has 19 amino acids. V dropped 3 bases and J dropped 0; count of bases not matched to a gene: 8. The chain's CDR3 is CASSGDGTSGTANTGELFF. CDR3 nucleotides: TGTGCCAGCAGCGGCGACGGGACTAGCGGGACCGCGAACACCGGGGAGCTGTTTTTT.

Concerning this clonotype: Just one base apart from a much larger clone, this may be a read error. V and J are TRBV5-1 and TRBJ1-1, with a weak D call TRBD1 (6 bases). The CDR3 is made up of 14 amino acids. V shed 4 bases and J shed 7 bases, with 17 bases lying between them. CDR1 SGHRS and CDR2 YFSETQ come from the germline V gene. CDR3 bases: TGCGCCAGCAGCCCCCGTCGGCAGGGGTGTGAAGCTTTCTTT. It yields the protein CASSPRRQGCEAFF.

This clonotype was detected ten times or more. The chain's CDR3 is CASSLAGTSSNQPQHF. The CDR3 region has the DNA TGTGCCAGCAGCCTGGCAGGAACGTCTAGCAATCAGCCCCAGCATTTT. The V gene is TRBV9, the J gene TRBJ1-5; the D is unclear. With 4 bases removed from V and 0 bases from J, the gap between germline ends came to 14 bases. The CDR3 is made up of 16 amino acids. Germline V gene sequence: CDR1 SGDLS, CDR2 YYNGEE.

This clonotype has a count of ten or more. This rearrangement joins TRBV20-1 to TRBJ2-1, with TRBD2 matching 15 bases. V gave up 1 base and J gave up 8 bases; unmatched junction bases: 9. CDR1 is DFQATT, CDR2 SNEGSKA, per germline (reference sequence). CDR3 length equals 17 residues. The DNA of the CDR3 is TGCAGTGCTAGAGGGACTAGCGGGGGGGCAAATTCCCATGAGCAGTTCTTC. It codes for CSARGTSGGANSHEQFF.

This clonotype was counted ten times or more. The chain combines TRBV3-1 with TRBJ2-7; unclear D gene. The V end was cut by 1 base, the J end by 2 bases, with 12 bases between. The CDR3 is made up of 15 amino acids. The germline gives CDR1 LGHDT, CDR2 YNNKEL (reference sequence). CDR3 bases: TGTGCCAGCAGCCAAGGAGCCGCTAGAACCTACGAGCAGTACTTC. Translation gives CASSQGAARTYEQYF.

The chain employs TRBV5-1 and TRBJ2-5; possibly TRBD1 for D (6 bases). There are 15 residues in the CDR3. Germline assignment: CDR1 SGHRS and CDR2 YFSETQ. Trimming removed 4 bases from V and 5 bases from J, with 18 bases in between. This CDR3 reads CASSGRDRSGETQYF. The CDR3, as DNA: TGCGCCAGCAGCGGTCGCGACAGGTCGGGGGAGACCCAGTACTTC.

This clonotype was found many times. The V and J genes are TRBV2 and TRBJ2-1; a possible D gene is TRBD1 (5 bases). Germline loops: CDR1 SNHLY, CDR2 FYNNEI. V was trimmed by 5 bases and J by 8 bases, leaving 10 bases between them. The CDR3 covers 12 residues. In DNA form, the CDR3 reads TGTGCCAGCAGTTGGACACCTGATGAGCAGTTCTTC. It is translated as CASSWTPDEQFF.

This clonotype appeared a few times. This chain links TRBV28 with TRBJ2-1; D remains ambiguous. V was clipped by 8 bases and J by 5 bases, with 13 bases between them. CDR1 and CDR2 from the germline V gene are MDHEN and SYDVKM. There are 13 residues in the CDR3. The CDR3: CASRNSLDNEQFF. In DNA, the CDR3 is TGTGCCAGCCGCAATTCGTTGGACAATGAGCAGTTCTTC.

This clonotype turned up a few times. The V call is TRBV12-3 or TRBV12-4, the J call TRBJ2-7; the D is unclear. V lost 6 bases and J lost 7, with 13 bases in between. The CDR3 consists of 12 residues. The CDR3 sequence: CASSRRPSEQYF. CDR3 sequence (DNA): TGTGCCAGCAGCCGACGGCCTAGTGAGCAGTACTTC.

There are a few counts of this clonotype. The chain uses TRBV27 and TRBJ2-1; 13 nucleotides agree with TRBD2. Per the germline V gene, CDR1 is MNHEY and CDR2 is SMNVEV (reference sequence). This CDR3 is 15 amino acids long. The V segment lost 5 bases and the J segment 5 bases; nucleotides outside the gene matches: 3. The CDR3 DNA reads TGTGCCAGCAGTCTGGGACTAGCGGGGAACAATGAGCAGTTCTTC. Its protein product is CASSLGLAGNNEQFF.

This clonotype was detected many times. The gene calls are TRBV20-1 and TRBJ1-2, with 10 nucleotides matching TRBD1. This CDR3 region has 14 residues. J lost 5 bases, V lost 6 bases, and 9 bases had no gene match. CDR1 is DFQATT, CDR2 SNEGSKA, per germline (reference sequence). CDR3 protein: CSAPMGQGTYGYTF. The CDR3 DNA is TGCAGTGCACCGATGGGACAGGGGACTTATGGCTACACCTTC.

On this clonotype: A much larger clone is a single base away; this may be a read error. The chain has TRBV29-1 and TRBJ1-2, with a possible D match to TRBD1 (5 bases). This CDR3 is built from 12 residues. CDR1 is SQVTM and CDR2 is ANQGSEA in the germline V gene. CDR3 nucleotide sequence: TGCAGCGTTGAAGGACAGTTCTATGGCGACACCTTC. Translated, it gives CSVEGQFYGDTF.

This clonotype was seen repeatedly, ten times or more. CDR3 DNA: TGCAGTGCGTCTCAGGGGATTAGCAATCAGCCCCAGCATTTT. Translation gives CSASQGISNQPQHF. The chain carries TRBV20-1 and TRBJ1-5; tentative D call: TRBD1 (6 bases). Trimming left V 6 bases short and J 0 bases short, with 12 bases between. The CDR3 consists of 14 residues. From germline, CDR1 is DFQATT and CDR2 SNEGSKA (reference sequence).

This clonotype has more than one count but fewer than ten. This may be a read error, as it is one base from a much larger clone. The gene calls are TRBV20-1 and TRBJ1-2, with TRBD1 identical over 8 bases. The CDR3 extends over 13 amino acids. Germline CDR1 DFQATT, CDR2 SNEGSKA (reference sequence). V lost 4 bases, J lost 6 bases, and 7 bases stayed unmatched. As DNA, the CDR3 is TGCAGTGCTACAGGACAGGGTTTCGATGGCTACACCTTC. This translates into CSATGQGFDGYTF.

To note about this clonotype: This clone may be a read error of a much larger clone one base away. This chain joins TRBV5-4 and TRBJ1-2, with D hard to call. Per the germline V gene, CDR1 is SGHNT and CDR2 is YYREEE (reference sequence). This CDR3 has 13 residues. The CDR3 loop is CVSSLWANYGYTF. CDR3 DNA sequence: TGTGTCAGCAGCTTGTGGGCTAACTATGGCTACACCTTC.

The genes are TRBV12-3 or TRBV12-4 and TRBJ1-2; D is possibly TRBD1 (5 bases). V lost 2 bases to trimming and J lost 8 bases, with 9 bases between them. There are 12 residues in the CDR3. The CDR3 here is CASSLRRGGYTF. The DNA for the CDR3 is TGTGCCAGCAGTTTAAGGAGGGGCGGCTACACCTTC.